Listed below are T cell receptor beta chains from one sample, sequenced in a study of shared clonotypes between healthy human individuals. The data were produced by immunoSEQ multiplex PCR, yet TCRdb's version contains in-frame clones alone and is incomplete. The data show over a million clones, with under 99% seen just once and around 0.45% held by the top ten. Material: naive CD4+ T cells sorted from blood. The receptor set was obtained from a man younger than 45 in good health. Each CDR3 is given with its conserved first and last residue. D genes are given only for firm matches. Expanded clones get a size class; other rows say once, few or many, or leave the size out.

j_call: TRBJ2-5; clone_size: NA; v_call: TRBV4-2; d_call: TRBD2; cdr3_nt: TGTGCCAGCAGCCAGGGACTAGCGGGAGCTGTAGAGACCCAGTACTTC; cdr3_aa: CASSQGLAGAVETQYF
j_call: TRBJ2-2; clone_size: NA; v_call: TRBV7-2; d_call: NA; cdr3_nt: TGTGCCAGCAGCTTAAGCCATCTGGGGGAGCTGTTTTTT; cdr3_aa: CASSLSHLGELFF
j_call: TRBJ2-7; clone_size: NA; v_call: TRBV6-5; d_call: NA; cdr3_nt: TGTGCCAGCAGTTACTCGACCCTGTACGAGCAGTACTTC; cdr3_aa: CASSYSTLYEQYF
j_call: TRBJ1-1; clone_size: NA; v_call: TRBV2; d_call: TRBD1; cdr3_nt: TGTGCCAGCACCAAAGACAGGGGTAGGACTGAAGCTTTCTTT; cdr3_aa: CASTKDRGRTEAFF
j_call: TRBJ2-7; clone_size: NA; v_call: TRBV28; d_call: TRBD2; cdr3_nt: TGTGCCAGCGGGGGACTAGCGCTTGCGGGGGAGCAGTACTTC; cdr3_aa: CASGGLALAGEQYF
j_call: TRBJ2-5; clone_size: NA; v_call: TRBV7-9; d_call: TRBD2; cdr3_nt: TGTGCCAGCAGGATAGCTAGCGGGAGCTTAGAGACCCAGTACTTC; cdr3_aa: CASRIASGSLETQYF
j_call: TRBJ2-3; clone_size: NA; v_call: TRBV18; d_call: NA; cdr3_nt: TGTGCCAGCTCAACCACAGATACGCAGTATTTT; cdr3_aa: CASSTTDTQYF
j_call: TRBJ2-1; clone_size: NA; v_call: TRBV4-3; d_call: NA; cdr3_nt: TGCGCCAGCAGCCAACAGGGACTCCTGTCCTACAATGAGCAGTTCTTC; cdr3_aa: CASSQQGLLSYNEQFF
j_call: TRBJ2-7; clone_size: NA; v_call: TRBV2; d_call: NA; cdr3_nt: TGTGCCAGCAGTGCGTTTGACGAGCAGTACTTC; cdr3_aa: CASSAFDEQYF
j_call: TRBJ2-1; clone_size: NA; v_call: TRBV18; d_call: NA; cdr3_nt: TGTGCCAGCTCACCGTCGAGCTCCTACAATGAGCAGTTCTTC; cdr3_aa: CASSPSSSYNEQFF
j_call: TRBJ2-5; clone_size: once; v_call: TRBV2; d_call: NA; cdr3_nt: TGTGCCAGCAGTGGTGGGACATATCAAGAGACCCAGTACTTC; cdr3_aa: CASSGGTYQETQYF
j_call: TRBJ1-4; clone_size: NA; v_call: TRBV4-1; d_call: TRBD1; cdr3_nt: TGCGCCAGCAGCCGGAATCTAGACAGGGGGCACAGTGAAAAACTGTTTTTT; cdr3_aa: CASSRNLDRGHSEKLFF
j_call: TRBJ2-7; clone_size: NA; v_call: TRBV5-4; d_call: TRBD2; cdr3_nt: TGTGCCAGCAGCTTTATTCGGGAGGGGACCTACGAGCAGTACTTC; cdr3_aa: CASSFIREGTYEQYF
j_call: TRBJ2-1; clone_size: NA; v_call: TRBV6-5; d_call: NA; cdr3_nt: TGTGCCAGCACGGGACCCTACAATGAGCAGTTCTTC; cdr3_aa: CASTGPYNEQFF
j_call: TRBJ1-1; clone_size: NA; v_call: TRBV28; d_call: TRBD1; cdr3_nt: TGTGCCAGCAGTGCGCCGCCAGCAGGGGGCACTGAAGCTTTCTTT; cdr3_aa: CASSAPPAGGTEAFF
j_call: TRBJ2-7; clone_size: NA; v_call: TRBV18; d_call: NA; cdr3_nt: TGTGCCAGCTCACCATATGGGCAGAGCTCCTACGAGCAGTACTTC; cdr3_aa: CASSPYGQSSYEQYF
j_call: TRBJ2-3; clone_size: NA; v_call: TRBV19; d_call: TRBD2; cdr3_nt: TGTGCCAGTAAAACGGTAGCGGGAGGGCCGACAGATACGCAGTATTTT; cdr3_aa: CASKTVAGGPTDTQYF
j_call: TRBJ2-7; clone_size: NA; v_call: TRBV5-4; d_call: NA; cdr3_nt: TGTGCCAGCAGCCCCGTCCTAGAGGCAGGCGAGCAGTACTTC; cdr3_aa: CASSPVLEAGEQYF
j_call: TRBJ2-7; clone_size: NA; v_call: TRBV7-6; d_call: TRBD1; cdr3_nt: TGTGCCAGCAGCTTAGTGACGGTCAGGGGGCTCGACGAGCAGTACTTC; cdr3_aa: CASSLVTVRGLDEQYF
j_call: TRBJ2-3; clone_size: once; v_call: TRBV19; d_call: TRBD2; cdr3_nt: TGTGCCAGTAATAGCGGGAGGACAGATACGCAGTATTTT; cdr3_aa: CASNSGRTDTQYF
j_call: TRBJ2-1; clone_size: NA; v_call: TRBV9; d_call: TRBD2; cdr3_nt: TGTGCCAGCAGCGTAGCTACTAGCGGCTACAATGAGCAGTTCTTC; cdr3_aa: CASSVATSGYNEQFF
j_call: TRBJ2-3; clone_size: NA; v_call: TRBV29-1; d_call: NA; cdr3_nt: TGCAGCGCCCTGGTGCTAGCCAGCACAGATACGCAGTATTTT; cdr3_aa: CSALVLASTDTQYF
j_call: TRBJ1-1; clone_size: NA; v_call: TRBV6-1; d_call: NA; cdr3_nt: TGTGCCAGCAGTGAACTAGTAGAAGGGGGAGCTTTCTTT; cdr3_aa: CASSELVEGGAFF
j_call: TRBJ1-5; clone_size: once; v_call: TRBV28; d_call: NA; cdr3_nt: TGTGCCAGCAGTTTATGGGGGTCGGGAAACAATCAGCCCCAGCATTTT; cdr3_aa: CASSLWGSGNNQPQHF
j_call: TRBJ1-3; clone_size: NA; v_call: TRBV29-1; d_call: NA; cdr3_nt: TGCAGCGTGCATCAGGGAAGTAGTTCTGGAAACACCATATATTTT; cdr3_aa: CSVHQGSSSGNTIYF
j_call: TRBJ2-5; clone_size: NA; v_call: TRBV7-9; d_call: NA; cdr3_nt: TGTGCCAGCAGCTTAGTCCCTAGCCAAGAGACCCAGTACTTC; cdr3_aa: CASSLVPSQETQYF